This is a list of T cell receptor beta chains from one sample in a study of T cell responses to AZD1222 COVID-19 vaccine. TCRdb's copy holds only in-frame clones and misses some; the assay was immunoSEQ multiplex PCR. This sample has 120,000 or so clones; just under 95% occur once, and the top ten carry roughly 7.8%. The material was peripheral blood, obtained on day 0 of AZD1222 vaccination. Receptors originate from an adult in good health. The CDR3 runs from the conserved cysteine through the conserved F or W. D genes are given only for firm matches.

j_call,v_call,d_call,cdr3_nt,cdr3_aa
TRBJ1-1,TRBV24-1,-,TGTGCCACCGCCCCCCGGGTCCCGCATGGTGAAGCTTTCTTT,CATAPRVPHGEAFF
TRBJ2-7,TRBV6-5,-,TGTGCCAGCAGTTTCGCCTCCTACGAGCAGTACTTC,CASSFASYEQYF
TRBJ1-2,TRBV7-9,-,TGTGCCAGCAGCTCCGACTATGGCTACACCTTC,CASSSDYGYTF
TRBJ1-6,TRBV27,-,TGTGCCAGCAGTTTCGTGGGTGAGAATTCACCCCTCCACTTT,CASSFVGENSPLHF
TRBJ1-5,TRBV4-1,-,TGCGCCAGCAGCCAAGAAGGGGTATATCAGCCCCAGCATTTT,CASSQEGVYQPQHF
TRBJ1-5,TRBV2,TRBD1,TGTGCCAGCACCTGGGACAGCGATCAGCCCCAGCATTTT,CASTWDSDQPQHF
TRBJ2-5,TRBV5-1,-,TGCGCCAGCAGTAATTATGGAGAAACCCAAGAGACCCAGTACTTC,CASSNYGETQETQYF
TRBJ1-1,TRBV30,-,TGTGCCTGGACCCCCGACGTCAACACTGAAGCTTTCTTT,CAWTPDVNTEAFF
TRBJ2-3,TRBV11-3,TRBD2,TGTGCCAGCAGCTTATCCACTAGCGGGGGGGCCGTAGATACGCAGTATTTT,CASSLSTSGGAVDTQYF
TRBJ1-5,TRBV30,-,TGTGCCTGGAGTTCCAGGAGCAATCAGCCCCAGCATTTT,CAWSSRSNQPQHF
TRBJ2-7,TRBV9,TRBD1,TGTGCCAGCAGCGTCTCCACAGGGGCCGATAACGAGCAGTACTTC,CASSVSTGADNEQYF
TRBJ1-2,TRBV29-1,TRBD1,TGCAGCGCTGAACCGACAGGGGGCGAATATGGCTACACCTTC,CSAEPTGGEYGYTF
TRBJ1-1,TRBV5-1,-,TGCGCCAGCAGCCCGAGAGCACTGAACACTGAAGCTTTCTTT,CASSPRALNTEAFF
TRBJ2-2,TRBV28,-,TGTGCCAGCAGTTTCCTCACCGGGGAGCTGTTTTTT,CASSFLTGELFF
TRBJ2-1,TRBV19,-,TGTGCCAGTAGTATAGGAGAGGGGCACTTAAACAATGAGCAGTTCTTC,CASSIGEGHLNNEQFF
TRBJ2-2,TRBV19,-,TGTGCCAGTAATTTGGTAAACACCGGGGAGCTGTTTTTT,CASNLVNTGELFF
TRBJ2-2,TRBV24-1,TRBD1,TGTGCCACCAGTGATCCCGTCCTGACAGGGGGAAGTTTTGACGGGGAGCTGTTTTTT,CATSDPVLTGGSFDGELFF
TRBJ1-1,TRBV3-1/TRBV3-2,-,TGTGCCAGCAGCCATGGGATAAACACTGAAGCTTTCTTT,CASSHGINTEAFF
TRBJ2-7,TRBV30,-,TGTGCCTGTGGAAGGGAGGAGGACTCCCCGGGAGATTACGACTACGAGCAGTACTTC,CACGREEDSPGDYDYEQYF
TRBJ1-1,TRBV6-5,TRBD1,TGTGCCAGCACAAGAGGGGGCGCGACGTGGACTGAAGCTTTCTTT,CASTRGGATWTEAFF
TRBJ1-1,TRBV24-1,-,TGTGCCACCAGTGATTCATCCCCCCAGGGAGTCACTGAAGCTTTCTTT,CATSDSSPQGVTEAFF